The present T cell receptor (beta chain) was sequenced within a study of OX40 agonist ivuxolimab in advanced cancers. Broader study findings: Antigen specificity remained undetermined for the expanded peripheral T cells.

Method: immunoSEQ multiplex PCR; TCRdb's copy keeps in-frame clones and lacks some. The sample includes 75,000 to 95,000 clones, 84% of them seen just once. CDR3 length: 13 amino acids. From germline, CDR1 is SNHLY and CDR2 FYNNEI. V lost 8 bases and J 5 bases, leaving 13 bases between the germline ends. A word on this clone: The antigen is not known.

This clonotype was sampled from an adult with an advanced solid tumor such as melanoma, head and neck, liver or kidney cancer. The source was CD4+ or CD8+ T cells sorted from blood, collected in a trial of the OX40 agonist ivuxolimab. The rearrangement joins TRBV2 to TRBJ2-1, with D maybe TRBD1 (6 bases). Here the CDR3 reads CASDWTVNNEQFF. CDR3 DNA sequence: TGTGCCAGCGACTGGACAGTAAACAATGAGCAGTTCTTC.